This T cell receptor beta chain appears in the sequencing data of a study of brain T cells in children with intractable seizures. Time point specified: blood from clinic visit 5 months post-surgery; TSC patient then seizure free. Generated by immunoSEQ multiplex PCR, the TCRdb table keeps only in-frame clones and is missing some. The sample shows 300,000 to 400,000 clones, 93% of them seen only once. This sequence originates from a boy under three years old with tuberous sclerosis and intractable seizures. The sample in question was peripheral blood, obtained more than 4 months after surgery.

The CDR3 sequence is CASRSGLAGYEQFF. The CDR3 DNA follows: TGTGCCAGCAGATCAGGACTAGCGGGATATGAGCAGTTCTTC. V usage is TRBV2 and J usage is TRBJ2-1, with 12 bases that match TRBD2. The CDR3 runs to 14 residues. CDR1 and CDR2 from the germline V gene are SNHLY and FYNNEI. Germline trimming cut 6 bases from V and 8 bases from J; bases unmatched to any gene: 5.